These T cell receptor beta chains were read from a single sample in a study of T cell changes during pregnancy in multiple sclerosis. The repertoire was sequenced with immunoSEQ multiplex PCR; TCRdb's copy has only in-frame clones and lacks some. Among 30,000 to 40,000 clones listed, about 95% were seen once. The specimen was CD4+ T cells from peripheral blood mononuclear cells, collected in the second trimester of pregnancy. Every receptor here comes from a female donor with multiple sclerosis, enrolled in a pregnancy study. The CDR3 runs from the conserved cysteine through the conserved F or W. D genes are given only for firm matches. Clone size is not always given. Where it is, it says once, few, many or a class for expanded clones.

d_gene	v_gene	j_gene	abundance	CDR3nt	CDR3aa
NA	TRBV2	TRBJ1-2	NA	TGTGCCAGCAGTGGGGACAAAATCTATGGCTACACCTTC	CASSGDKIYGYTF
NA	TRBV7-6	TRBJ1-2	NA	TGTGCCAGCAGCCCGACGACCCAGGGTAACTATGGCTACACCTTC	CASSPTTQGNYGYTF
TRBD2	TRBV7-8	TRBJ2-1	NA	TGTGCCAGCAGCTTAGGGCCACGTCGCGGGAGCTCCTACAATGAGCAGTTCTTC	CASSLGPRRGSSYNEQFF
TRBD1	TRBV19	TRBJ1-5	NA	TGTGCCAGTAGTTACGGGACAGGGGGCCCTAGCAATCAGCCCCAGCATTTT	CASSYGTGGPSNQPQHF
TRBD1	TRBV4-3	TRBJ2-7	NA	TGCGCCAGCAGCCCCACGGGACAGGGATTTTTCGAGCAGTACTTC	CASSPTGQGFFEQYF
NA	TRBV6-5	TRBJ2-2	few	TGTGCCAGCAGTTACAAGCGGTACACCGGGGAGCTGTTTTTT	CASSYKRYTGELFF
TRBD1	TRBV7-6	TRBJ2-2	NA	TGTGCCAGCAGCTTAGAAGGGGGCAACACCGGGGAGCTGTTTTTT	CASSLEGGNTGELFF
NA	TRBV21-1	TRBJ1-1	NA	TGTGCCAGCAGCAAAGTAGCAGGGGGCTTAAAGACTGAAGCTTTCTTT	CASSKVAGGLKTEAFF
NA	TRBV9	TRBJ2-3	NA	TGTGCCAGCAGCGTAGGTTCCCGGGGGGATACGCAGTATTTT	CASSVGSRGDTQYF
TRBD1	TRBV27	TRBJ2-7	NA	TGTGCCAGCAGTTTACGACCCGGGTGGACAGGTGGCACCTACGAGCAGTACTTC	CASSLRPGWTGGTYEQYF
TRBD2	TRBV7-8	TRBJ2-7	NA	TGTGCCAGCAGCTTAGACGGGGGGGGCCATACCTACGAGCAGTACTTC	CASSLDGGGHTYEQYF
TRBD1	TRBV11-2	TRBJ1-2	NA	TGTGCCAGCAGATCTCCGGGGGGACAGGGGATGGGCTACACCTTC	CASRSPGGQGMGYTF
TRBD1	TRBV5-4	TRBJ2-1	NA	TGTGCCAGCAGTCCGGGACAGGGTAGGGGTGAGCAGTTCTTC	CASSPGQGRGEQFF
TRBD1	TRBV6-1	TRBJ1-2	NA	TGTGCCAGCAGTGCCCGGACAGGGGATGGCTACACCTTC	CASSARTGDGYTF
NA	TRBV19	TRBJ2-3	NA	TGTGCCAGTAGGCTAGGGGCTAGCACAGATACGCAGTATTTT	CASRLGASTDTQYF
TRBD2	TRBV10-1	TRBJ2-7	NA	TGCGCCACCAGTTTTGGGCTAGCGGATCCATACGAGCAGTACTTC	CATSFGLADPYEQYF
NA	TRBV7-2	TRBJ2-7	NA	TGTGCCAGCAGCCTATCCCCGCCTCGTACTCAGGGGGAGCAGTACTTC	CASSLSPPRTQGEQYF